A selection of T cell receptor beta chains follows, all from one sample in a study of blood T cell repertoires in COVID-19. The table came from immunoSEQ multiplex PCR; TCRdb's copy has only in-frame clones and leaves some out. The sample gives some 250,000 clones, around 90% of which show up once; around 0.67% is in the top ten. Sequenced input: peripheral blood. The source is a human donor in a cohort sampled during active COVID-19. The CDR3 runs from the conserved cysteine through the conserved F or W. The order of the fields is CDR3 protein, CDR3 DNA, D gene, V gene, J gene, clone size. D genes are given only for firm matches. Where a row states a size, it is once, few, many or the class of an expanded clone; other rows omit it.

CDR3 protein: CATSRRDKGVGYTF
CDR3 DNA: TGTGCCACCAGCAGACGGGACAAGGGAGTTGGCTACACCTTC
D gene: .
V gene: TRBV15
J gene: TRBJ1-2
clone size: .

CDR3 protein: CASSLSTVSGYTF
CDR3 DNA: TGTGCCAGCAGTTTAAGTACAGTCTCTGGCTACACCTTC
D gene: .
V gene: TRBV12-3/TRBV12-4
J gene: TRBJ1-2
clone size: .

CDR3 protein: CASSEYRTQETQYF
CDR3 DNA: TGTGCCAGCAGTGAATATAGGACTCAAGAGACCCAGTACTTC
D gene: .
V gene: TRBV6-1
J gene: TRBJ2-5
clone size: .

CDR3 protein: CASSPYRVRNTEAFF
CDR3 DNA: TGTGCCAGCAGCCCCTACAGGGTTCGGAACACTGAAGCTTTCTTT
D gene: .
V gene: TRBV14
J gene: TRBJ1-1
clone size: .

CDR3 protein: CASSRLAGVSNTGELFF
CDR3 DNA: TGCGCCAGCAGTCGGCTAGCGGGAGTGTCGAACACCGGGGAGCTGTTTTTT
D gene: TRBD2
V gene: TRBV5-1
J gene: TRBJ2-2
clone size: .

CDR3 protein: CASSIAGQPLHF
CDR3 DNA: TGTGCCAGTAGTATAGCAGGTCAACCCCTCCACTTT
D gene: .
V gene: TRBV19
J gene: TRBJ1-6
clone size: .

CDR3 protein: CATRAEGLGSYEQYF
CDR3 DNA: TGTGCCACCAGGGCGGAGGGACTAGGGTCCTACGAGCAGTACTTC
D gene: TRBD2
V gene: TRBV15
J gene: TRBJ2-7
clone size: .

CDR3 protein: CASSQQGRATNEKLFF
CDR3 DNA: TGTGCCAGCAGCCAACAAGGCAGGGCTACTAATGAAAAACTGTTTTTT
D gene: .
V gene: TRBV16
J gene: TRBJ1-4
clone size: .

CDR3 protein: CASSPARWTGNTGELFF
CDR3 DNA: TGTGCCAGCAGCCCGGCAAGGTGGACAGGGAACACCGGGGAGCTGTTTTTT
D gene: TRBD1
V gene: TRBV7-2
J gene: TRBJ2-2
clone size: .

CDR3 protein: CSASSGPLNTGELFF
CDR3 DNA: TGCAGTGCTAGTTCAGGGCCCCTAAACACCGGGGAGCTGTTTTTT
D gene: .
V gene: TRBV20-1
J gene: TRBJ2-2
clone size: .

CDR3 protein: CASSLIGQGRFLLEQYF
CDR3 DNA: TGTGCCAGCAGCTTGATAGGACAGGGGCGCTTTTTGCTCGAGCAGTACTTC
D gene: TRBD1
V gene: TRBV5-6
J gene: TRBJ2-7
clone size: .

CDR3 protein: CASSQPRLSYEQYF
CDR3 DNA: TGTGCCAGCAGCCAACCCCGACTCTCCTACGAGCAGTACTTC
D gene: .
V gene: TRBV5-5
J gene: TRBJ2-7
clone size: .

CDR3 protein: CATSLRQEDYEQYF
CDR3 DNA: TGTGCCACCAGCCTAAGACAGGAGGACTACGAGCAGTACTTC
D gene: .
V gene: TRBV15
J gene: TRBJ2-7
clone size: once

CDR3 protein: CASSIQESGANVLTF
CDR3 DNA: TGTGCCAGCAGTATACAGGAATCTGGGGCCAACGTCCTGACTTTC
D gene: .
V gene: TRBV7-8
J gene: TRBJ2-6
clone size: few

CDR3 protein: CASSPGRELTEAFF
CDR3 DNA: TGTGCCAGCTCACCCGGGAGGGAATTAACTGAAGCTTTCTTT
D gene: .
V gene: TRBV18
J gene: TRBJ1-1
clone size: .

CDR3 protein: CASSMDRGKAYGYTF
CDR3 DNA: TGTGCCAGTAGTATGGACAGGGGGAAGGCTTATGGCTACACCTTC
D gene: TRBD1
V gene: TRBV19
J gene: TRBJ1-2
clone size: .

CDR3 protein: CASSIPGQNSGNTIYF
CDR3 DNA: TGTGCCAGTAGTATCCCGGGACAAAACTCTGGAAACACCATATATTTT
D gene: .
V gene: TRBV19
J gene: TRBJ1-3
clone size: .

CDR3 protein: CAIRLAGGPKETQYF
CDR3 DNA: TGTGCCATCCGACTAGCGGGAGGGCCGAAGGAGACCCAGTACTTC
D gene: TRBD2
V gene: TRBV2
J gene: TRBJ2-5
clone size: .

CDR3 protein: CAWSQLRQSWSYGYTF
CDR3 DNA: TGTGCCTGGAGTCAACTCAGACAGTCGTGGAGCTATGGCTACACCTTC
D gene: .
V gene: TRBV30
J gene: TRBJ1-2
clone size: .

CDR3 protein: CASTEKGAPNYGYTF
CDR3 DNA: TGTGCCAGCACCGAGAAGGGGGCCCCTAACTATGGCTACACCTTC
D gene: TRBD1
V gene: TRBV28
J gene: TRBJ1-2
clone size: .

CDR3 protein: CASSSLPINEQFF
CDR3 DNA: TGTGCCAGCAGCTCCCTCCCTATTAATGAGCAGTTCTTC
D gene: .
V gene: TRBV4-2
J gene: TRBJ2-1
clone size: once

CDR3 protein: CASSLWTGPGVEQYF
CDR3 DNA: TGTGCCAGCAGTTTGTGGACAGGCCCCGGGGTCGAGCAGTACTTC
D gene: TRBD1
V gene: TRBV27
J gene: TRBJ2-7
clone size: .

CDR3 protein: CAWTLSGGAVDEQYF
CDR3 DNA: TGTGCCTGGACTCTCAGCGGGGGGGCCGTCGACGAGCAGTACTTC
D gene: TRBD2
V gene: TRBV30
J gene: TRBJ2-7
clone size: .

CDR3 protein: CASSAYRGSTGYTF
CDR3 DNA: TGTGCCAGCAGCGCCTACAGGGGATCGACTGGCTACACCTTC
D gene: TRBD1
V gene: TRBV9
J gene: TRBJ1-2
clone size: .

CDR3 protein: CASSGGALNTGELFF
CDR3 DNA: TGTGCCAGCAGCGGGGGGGCACTGAACACCGGGGAGCTGTTTTTT
D gene: .
V gene: TRBV11-2
J gene: TRBJ2-2
clone size: .

CDR3 protein: CAWSVPGTIKGKLFF
CDR3 DNA: TGTGCCTGGAGTGTCCCCGGGACTATAAAGGGAAAACTGTTTTTT
D gene: .
V gene: TRBV30
J gene: TRBJ1-4
clone size: once

CDR3 protein: CASSNRRESTYEQYF
CDR3 DNA: TGTGCCAGTAGTAATAGGCGGGAGTCCACCTACGAGCAGTACTTC
D gene: TRBD2
V gene: TRBV19
J gene: TRBJ2-7
clone size: .

CDR3 protein: CASSSAGQGYYGYTF
CDR3 DNA: TGTGCCAGCAGTTCGGCGGGACAGGGATACTATGGCTACACCTTC
D gene: TRBD1
V gene: TRBV27
J gene: TRBJ1-2
clone size: .

CDR3 protein: CASTPTGQGPDQPQHF
CDR3 DNA: TGCGCCAGCACCCCGACTGGACAGGGACCCGATCAGCCCCAGCATTTT
D gene: TRBD1
V gene: TRBV5-1
J gene: TRBJ1-5
clone size: .

CDR3 protein: CASRDRAKALQFF
CDR3 DNA: TGTGCCAGTAGGGACAGGGCGAAAGCCCTGCAGTTCTTC
D gene: TRBD1
V gene: TRBV19
J gene: TRBJ2-1
clone size: .

CDR3 protein: CASSESEGGHNSPLHF
CDR3 DNA: TGCGCCAGCAGTGAGTCGGAGGGGGGGCATAATTCACCCCTCCACTTT
D gene: .
V gene: TRBV10-2
J gene: TRBJ1-6
clone size: .

CDR3 protein: CASSVASGETQYF
CDR3 DNA: TGTGCCAGCAGCGTAGCTAGCGGAGAGACCCAGTACTTC
D gene: TRBD2
V gene: TRBV9
J gene: TRBJ2-5
clone size: .

CDR3 protein: CASRVSGINSYEQYF
CDR3 DNA: TGTGCCAGCAGAGTTAGCGGAATTAACTCCTACGAGCAGTACTTC
D gene: .
V gene: TRBV6-6
J gene: TRBJ2-7
clone size: .

CDR3 protein: CASSIVAGGGYEQYF
CDR3 DNA: TGTGCCAGTAGTATAGTAGCAGGGGGCGGCTACGAGCAGTACTTC
D gene: TRBD1
V gene: TRBV19
J gene: TRBJ2-7
clone size: .

CDR3 protein: CASSAGATYEQYF
CDR3 DNA: TGCGCCAGCTCGGCAGGGGCTACCTACGAGCAGTACTTC
D gene: .
V gene: TRBV5-1
J gene: TRBJ2-7
clone size: .

CDR3 protein: CASSLPGKGSPLHF
CDR3 DNA: TGTGCCAGCAGCTTACCAGGGAAAGGGTCACCCCTCCACTTT
D gene: .
V gene: TRBV11-2
J gene: TRBJ1-6
clone size: once

CDR3 protein: CATSAKERSGRPNSYNEQFF
CDR3 DNA: TGTGCCACCAGTGCAAAAGAACGAAGCGGGAGGCCAAACTCCTACAATGAGCAGTTCTTC
D gene: TRBD2
V gene: TRBV24-1
J gene: TRBJ2-1
clone size: .

CDR3 protein: CASSSPGTYTDTQYF
CDR3 DNA: TGTGCCAGCAGCTCCCCAGGGACTTATACAGATACGCAGTATTTT
D gene: .
V gene: TRBV5-4
J gene: TRBJ2-3
clone size: .

CDR3 protein: CASSLDGDRVRGYTF
CDR3 DNA: TGTGCCAGCAGCTTAGATGGGGACAGGGTACGTGGCTACACCTTC
D gene: TRBD1
V gene: TRBV7-2
J gene: TRBJ1-2
clone size: .

CDR3 protein: CASGTGGTRQPQHF
CDR3 DNA: TGTGCCAGCGGTACAGGGGGTACACGGCAGCCCCAGCATTTT
D gene: TRBD1
V gene: TRBV7-9
J gene: TRBJ1-5
clone size: .

CDR3 protein: CASSSIRDRGINSPLHF
CDR3 DNA: TGTGCCAGCAGCTCGATCCGGGACAGGGGGATTAATTCACCCCTCCACTTT
D gene: TRBD1
V gene: TRBV7-6
J gene: TRBJ1-6
clone size: .